This section outlines one T cell receptor beta chain sequence together with its context. This clone was seen a few times. Its antigen is not yet known. One base away there is no much larger clone; base qualities are not given. The library was made by the immunoSEQ multiplex PCR assay. TCRdb re-hosts the immuneACCESS table, in-frame sequences only. Its copies lack some clones; in the studies checked, an unresolved V gene accounts for under half of them, and the cause for the rest is not known. Present in this sample are 40,000 to 65,000 clones, 87% of which were seen just once. About an eighth of the sample is taken by the ten largest. This entry belongs to a study of control samples from healthy donors and cancer patients (dated by TCRdb to the early 2020s). Per the germline V gene (reference sequence), LNHDA is the CDR1 and SQIVND is the CDR2. From cysteine to phenylalanine, the CDR3 is 14 amino acids long. The sequence is cut down to CDR3 DNA, 42 bases in frame from base 1. V gives up 3 bases and J gives up 3 bases, and the segment between their germline ends measures 12 bases.

Sequences were obtained from PBMCs. The TCR was taken from a man between 60 and 75 years old with head and neck cancer. The chain is assembled from TRBV19 and TRBJ2-7; the D gene is perhaps TRBD2, on 6 matching bases. The CDR3 amino acid sequence is: CASSIRLGFYEQYF. The DNA sequence reads TGTGCCAGTAGTATCCGACTAGGTTTCTACGAGCAGTACTTC.